The 22 T cell receptor beta chains reported below all come from one sample, sequenced in a study of Graves' ophthalmopathy and Graves' hyperthyroidism. RNA transcripts were the source from which TCR beta CDR3 regions were amplified. First-round RT-PCR with HTBI primers preceded a second-round multiplex PCR. From the multiplex PCR reads, TCRdb called clonotypes with MiXCR, one entry per CDR3 protein. The repertoire holds fewer than 650,000 distinct CDR3 sequences, with about 20% as singletons. Material: peripheral blood. The origin of the receptors is a young woman with stable Graves' hyperthyroidism. Some clones in this sample may be carry-over from other donors' samples.

Many counts were recorded for this clonotype. This chain links TRBV9 with TRBJ1-2, with D tentatively TRBD1 (6 bases). Trimming shortened V by 5 bases and J by 1 base, and 15 bases separated the two germline ends. Germline V gene data show CDR1 as SGDLS and CDR2 as YYNGEE. The CDR3 loop spans 15 amino acids. The CDR3 is CASSRTTGNNYGYTF. In DNA, the CDR3 is TGTGCCAGCAGTAGGACCACAGGGAATAACTATGGCTACACCTTC.

The J gene is TRBJ2-7, the V gene TRBV6-1; a weak D match, TRBD1 (6 bases). The CDR3 has 14 amino acids. The germline V and J ends were trimmed by 5 bases and 3 bases, with 14 bases remaining between them. Per germline, CDR1 MNHNS and CDR2 SASEGT. The CDR3 coding sequence is TGTGCCAGCAGTAGTCCGGGACAACTCTACGAGCAGTACTTC. Protein sequence: CASSSPGQLYEQYF.

This clonotype was observed many times. This rearrangement joins TRBV7-3 to TRBJ2-5, with 7 bases identical to TRBD2. The CDR3 spans 14 residues. The germline V gene has CDR1 SGHTA and CDR2 FQGTGA. The V and J ends lost 0 bases and 12 bases, in that order; junction bases with no gene match: 10. The CDR3 region has the DNA TGTGCCAGCAGCTTAACCACGGCTAGCGGAACCAAGTACTTC. Protein sequence: CASSLTTASGTKYF.

The gene calls are TRBV11-2 and TRBJ2-7; maybe TRBD2 (7 bases). Trimming removed 4 bases from V and 4 bases from J, with 20 bases in between. CDR1 is SGHAT and CDR2 is FQNNGV in the germline V gene. The CDR3 sequence is 16 residues long. Written as DNA, the CDR3 is TGTGCCAGCAGCTACCGTAGGGCGGGGGCCCCTTACGAGCAGTACTTC. It encodes CASSYRRAGAPYEQYF.

This clonotype was seen ten or more times. V gene TRBV2 combines with J gene TRBJ2-2; the D gene is possibly TRBD1 (6 bases). V lost 6 bases and J lost 3, with 23 bases in between. The CDR3 runs to 18 residues. The germline gives CDR1 SNHLY, CDR2 FYNNEI. The CDR3: CASSGAPLTGIYTGELFF. The CDR3 DNA reads as TGTGCCAGCAGCGGAGCACCTTTAACAGGGATCTACACCGGGGAGCTGTTTTTT.

This clonotype was counted at least ten times. J is TRBJ2-7 and V is TRBV30; possibly TRBD1 or TRBD2 for D (5 bases each). V was trimmed by 1 base and J by 4 bases, leaving 14 bases between them. Germline V gene sequence: CDR1 GTSNPN, CDR2 SVGIG (reference sequence). The CDR3 covers 14 residues. As DNA, the CDR3 is TGTGCCTGGAGTGGGGGCCGGGGCGGGTACGAGCAGTACTTC. This translates into CAWSGGRGGYEQYF.

There are many counts of this clonotype. The V call is TRBV20-1, the J call TRBJ2-7; D uncertain. CDR3 size: 14 residues. The V gene lost 5 bases and the J gene lost 2 bases, with 16 bases spanning the gap. CDR1 is DFQATT, CDR2 SNEGSKA, per germline (reference sequence). CDR3 in DNA: TGCAGTGCTGAGGTGGCGGACGCACCCTACGAGCAGTACTTC. It translates to CSAEVADAPYEQYF.

This clonotype was detected ten times or more. CDR3 in amino acids: CSANTADRGHTLAKNIQYF. The CDR3 DNA reads TGCAGTGCAAACACCGCCGACAGGGGTCATACCTTAGCCAAAAACATTCAGTACTTC. The chain links TRBV20-1 to TRBJ2-4; 8 positions match TRBD1. Germline loops: CDR1 DFQATT, CDR2 SNEGSKA (reference sequence). The CDR3 sequence is 19 residues long. V shed 6 bases, J shed 0 bases, and the junction held 19 bases outside the gene matches.

A single count supports this clonotype. The chain combines TRBV29-1 with TRBJ2-2; 7 bases fit TRBD1. This CDR3 contains 14 residues. Per germline, CDR1 SQVTM and CDR2 ANQGSEA. The V and J ends lost 4 bases and 4 bases, in that order; junction bases with no gene match: 6. The CDR3 nucleotides read TGCAGCGTTGGCACAGGGGCGGGCACCGGGGAGCTGTTTTTT. Translation: CSVGTGAGTGELFF.

This clonotype showed up just a few times. The chain recombines TRBV9 with TRBJ2-7, with 8 bases matching TRBD2. This CDR3 contains 14 residues. The germline gives CDR1 SGDLS, CDR2 YYNGEE. With 4 bases clipped from V and 5 bases from J, the junction kept 8 bases outside the gene matches. In nucleotides, the CDR3 is TGTGCCAGCAGCCGGACTAGCCCCCCGGACGAGCAGTACTTC. Its translation: CASSRTSPPDEQYF.

The chain combines TRBV18 with TRBJ1-1, with 8 positions matching TRBD1. Germline V gives CDR1 KGHSH, CDR2 LQKENI. CDR3 length: 15 residues. V lost 2 bases, J lost 2 bases, and 4 bases stayed unmatched. The CDR3 is CASSPLQGANTEAFF. The CDR3 nucleotides are TGTGCCAGCTCACCATTGCAGGGGGCCAACACTGAAGCTTTCTTT.

The rearrangement joins TRBV7-3 to TRBJ1-1, with a tentative D call TRBD1 (5 bases). V gave up 6 bases and J gave up 3 bases, with 11 bases separating them. Germline V gene sequence: CDR1 SGHTA, CDR2 FQGTGA. CDR3 length: 13 residues. CDR3 coding DNA: TGTGCCAGCAGGGGGCTGTTGGACACTGAAGCTTTCTTT. It is translated as CASRGLLDTEAFF. Combining the CDR3 with reference TRBV7-3 and TRBJ1-1 gives the whole variable domain GAGVSQTPSNKVTEKGKYVELRCDPISGHTALYWYRQSLGQGPEFLIYFQGTGAADDSGLPNDRFFAVRPEGSVSTLKIQRTERGDSAVYLCASRGLLDTEAFFGQGTRLTVV.

The CDR3, as DNA: TGCAGTGCTAGCGGGGGGCGAAACTATGGCTACACCTTC. Translation gives CSASGGRNYGYTF. The chain employs TRBV20-1 and TRBJ1-2; D is possibly TRBD1 (6 bases). CDR3 length equals 13 residues. Germline CDR1 is DFQATT and CDR2 is SNEGSKA (reference sequence). V lost 3 bases, J lost 2 bases, and 10 bases lay in between.

In this sample, this clonotype turned up many times. The chain joins TRBV9 to TRBJ1-1; D is possibly TRBD1 (5 bases). Germline loops: CDR1 SGDLS, CDR2 YYNGEE. The CDR3 sequence is 14 residues long. Trimming removed 0 bases from V and 1 base from J, with 7 bases in between. The CDR3 is CASSVVDRNTEAFF. CDR3 bases: TGTGCCAGCAGCGTAGTTGACAGGAACACTGAAGCTTTCTTT.

This clonotype was seen repeatedly, ten times or more. The gene calls are TRBV6-1 and TRBJ2-7, with a tentative D call TRBD2 (6 bases). CDR3 size: 14 residues. Trimming pared 0 bases from V and 0 bases from J, leaving 6 bases between. Germline V gene sequence: CDR1 MNHNS, CDR2 SASEGT. The CDR3 loop is CASSEAGGSYEQYF. The CDR3 region has the DNA TGTGCCAGCAGTGAAGCGGGGGGCTCCTACGAGCAGTACTTC.

This clonotype was recorded at least ten times. This rearrangement joins TRBV6-1 to TRBJ1-6; maybe TRBD1 (5 bases). Germline V gene sequence: CDR1 MNHNS, CDR2 SASEGT. CDR3 length: 17 residues. Trimming left V 4 bases short and J 0 bases short, with 13 bases between. In DNA, the CDR3 is TGTGCCAGCAGTGCCGACAGCCCCTACTCCTATAATTCACCCCTCCACTTT. Translating gives CASSADSPYSYNSPLHF.

Ten or more counts support this clonotype. V and J are TRBV12-3 or TRBV12-4 and TRBJ1-3; D is uncertain. The ends were cut back, 6 bases at V and 0 bases at J, with 9 bases in the middle. The CDR3 is 14 residues long. As DNA, the CDR3 is TGTGCCAGCAGGGAGGGATTCTCTGGAAACACCATATATTTT. The encoded protein is CASREGFSGNTIYF.

This clonotype was recorded many times. The chain joins TRBV6-5 to TRBJ1-5; D ambiguous. Germline V gene data show CDR1 as MNHEY and CDR2 as SVGAGI. The ends were cut back, 3 bases at V and 1 base at J, with 25 bases in the middle. The length of the CDR3 is 20 residues. The CDR3 sequence is CASSYGPDLPLIVSNQPQHF. As DNA, the CDR3 is TGTGCCAGCAGTTATGGTCCGGATCTCCCTCTTATCGTAAGCAATCAGCCCCAGCATTTT.

This clonotype was observed at least ten times. The chain links TRBV6-1 to TRBJ2-2, with D possibly matching TRBD2 (6 bases). CDR1 MNHNS and CDR2 SASEGT come from the germline V gene. This CDR3 comprises 17 residues. V was clipped by 2 bases and J by 4 bases, with 17 bases between them. CDR3: CASSEMRTTSTTGELFF. The CDR3 nucleotides read TGTGCCAGCAGTGAAATGCGGACTACCTCCACCACCGGGGAGCTGTTTTTT.

V usage is TRBV6-1 and J usage is TRBJ1-2; possibly TRBD1 for D (6 bases). V shed 3 bases and J shed 6 bases, with 17 bases lying between them. From germline, CDR1 is MNHNS and CDR2 SASEGT. CDR3 length: 15 residues. CDR3 DNA: TGTGCCAGCAGTGACCGGGCAAACGGACAGCATGGCTACACCTTC. Protein product: CASSDRANGQHGYTF.

In this sample, this clonotype turned up many times. The CDR3 nucleotides are TGCAGTGCTAGAGAAACGGACAGGGCCCGCACCGGGGAGCTGTTTTTT. Encoded protein: CSARETDRARTGELFF. The J gene is TRBJ2-2, the V gene TRBV20-1; 8 nucleotides agree with TRBD1. V was pared by 0 bases and J by 4 bases, with 7 bases of the junction left unmatched. Germline assignment: CDR1 DFQATT and CDR2 SNEGSKA (reference sequence). The CDR3 sequence is 16 residues long.

The V call is TRBV3-1, the J call TRBJ2-2, with D tentatively TRBD2 (6 bases). V was clipped by 2 bases and J by 4 bases, with 26 bases between them. This CDR3 comprises 20 residues. Germline-derived CDR1 and CDR2 are LGHDT and YNNKEL (reference sequence). CDR3 loop: CASSQPGTDWASVGTGELFF. The DNA for the CDR3 is TGTGCCAGCAGCCAACCTGGTACGGACTGGGCTAGCGTGGGCACCGGGGAGCTGTTTTTT.